This record looks at one T cell receptor beta chain sequence and its context. Antigen: not known. This sample was included in a study of shared clonotypes between healthy human individuals. Study-wide findings and caveats: The study's rarefaction showed incomplete sorted-subset sequencing despite large depth. Some clonotypes were shared by all four sorted-subset donors, while others were not shared. The non-shared ones had lower generation probabilities than the shared ones. The study generally estimated greater richness for naive than memory subsets.

TCRdb keeps only in-frame clones here, not all; method: immunoSEQ multiplex PCR. The data contain 1,500,000 or so clones, roughly 96% of them singletons. Germline values: CDR1 SGHDN, CDR2 FVKESK. The germline V and J ends were trimmed by 5 bases and 1 base, with 8 bases remaining between them. The CDR3 has 13 residues. CD4+ cells underwent separation, giving CD45RA+ naive and CD45RA-negative memory subsets. The source is a man younger than 40 in good health. The V call is TRBV14, the J call TRBJ1-1; D gene uncertain. Sequencing was carried out using naive CD4+ T cells sorted from blood. Specified subset: CD45RA+ positively selected. The CDR3 DNA is TGTGCCAGCAGCACAAAACCGAACACTGAAGCTTTCTTT. It specifies CASSTKPNTEAFF. The complete variable domain, with remaining parts taken from reference TRBV14 and TRBJ1-1, reads EAGVTQFPSHSVIEKGQTVTLRCDPISGHDNLYWYRRVMGKEIKFLLHFVKESKQDESGMPNNRFLAERTGGTYSTLKVQPAELEDSGVYFCASSTKPNTEAFFGQGTRLTVV.